Shown below are 22 T cell receptor beta chains from a single sample sequenced in a study of shared clonotypes between healthy human individuals. This table comes from immunoSEQ multiplex PCR, and its TCRdb copy is limited to in-frame clones, with some not included. The data hold roughly 490,000 clones, with 79% observed a single time. The specimen sequenced was PBMCs. The receptors stem from a woman aged 35 to 49 in good health. Some clones in this sample may be carry-over from other donors' samples.

The table lists this clone with a few counts. The J gene is TRBJ2-5, the V gene TRBV5-1; 7 bases are a match to TRBD2. Germline V CDR1 and CDR2: SGHRS, YFSETQ. The CDR3 runs to 13 residues. V was pared by 1 base and J by 5 bases, with 2 bases of the junction left unmatched. CDR3 residues: CASSLSGGETQYF. CDR3 DNA: TGCGCCAGCAGCTTGTCCGGGGGGGAGACCCAGTACTTC. Full variable domain (remainder filled in from reference TRBV5-1 and TRBJ2-5): KAGVTQTPRYLIKTRGQQVTLSCSPISGHRSVSWYQQTPGQGLQFLFEYFSETQRNKGNFPGRFSGRQFSNSRSEMNVSTLELGDSALYLCASSLSGGETQYFGPGTRLLVL.

The gene calls are TRBV11-2 and TRBJ2-1; 8 bases agree with TRBD1. J gave up 8 bases and V 3 bases, and 6 bases lay outside the gene matches. Per the germline V gene, CDR1 is SGHAT and CDR2 is FQNNGV. This CDR3 is built from 14 residues. Here the CDR3 reads CASSFRQGSDEQFF. The CDR3 DNA is TGTGCCAGCAGCTTTCGACAGGGGTCGGATGAGCAGTTCTTC. Full variable domain (outside the CDR3, taken from reference TRBV11-2 and TRBJ2-1): EAGVAQSPRYKIIEKRQSVAFWCNPISGHATLYWYQQILGQGPKLLIQFQNNGVVDDSQLPKDRFSAERLKGVDSTLKIQPAKLEDSAVYLCASSFRQGSDEQFFGPGTRLTVL.

This sequence joins TRBV6-4 and TRBJ2-1; D gene unclear. Germline CDR1 reads MRHNA; CDR2 reads SNTAGT. The V gene lost 3 bases and the J gene lost 5 bases, with 8 bases spanning the gap. The CDR3 consists of 13 residues. CDR3: CASSEGPHNEQFF. CDR3 coding DNA: TGTGCCAGCAGTGAAGGGCCTCACAATGAGCAGTTCTTC.

V is TRBV27 and J is TRBJ2-7; D unresolved. Germline lookup yields CDR1 MNHEY and CDR2 SMNVEV (reference sequence). CDR3 size: 16 residues. Trimming shortened V by 0 bases and J by 0 bases, and 12 bases separated the two germline ends. The DNA of the CDR3 is TGTGCCAGCAGTTTATCCATCGAGAACCTCTCCTACGAGCAGTACTTC. It codes for CASSLSIENLSYEQYF.

The rearrangement uses TRBV5-4 and TRBJ1-4, with 8 bases lining up with TRBD1. The CDR3 totals 15 residues. The V gene end was trimmed by 5 bases and the J gene end by 4 bases; junction bases not matched to a gene: 7. CDR1 and CDR2 from the germline V gene are SGHNT and YYREEE (reference sequence). This chain's CDR3 is CASRQQGVGNEKLFF. The DNA of the CDR3 is TGTGCCAGCAGGCAACAGGGGGTGGGTAATGAAAAACTGTTTTTT.

This chain connects TRBV6-5 to TRBJ2-7; the match to TRBD2 covers 9 bases. The CDR3 spans 15 residues. The germline V gene has CDR1 MNHEY and CDR2 SVGAGI. The V segment lost 0 bases and the J segment 6 bases; nucleotides outside the gene matches: 6. CDR3 coding DNA: TGTGCCAGCAGTTACTCGCGCCTAGCGGGGTCCGAGCAGTACTTC. It yields the protein CASSYSRLAGSEQYF.

The rearrangement uses TRBV4-3 and TRBJ2-1; D is unclear. Trimming stripped 0 bases from V and 1 base from J, with 7 bases between. This CDR3 comprises 15 residues. CDR1 is LGHNA, CDR2 YSLEER, per germline. The CDR3: CASSQETGSYNEQFF. The CDR3 nucleotides are TGCGCCAGCAGCCAAGAAACTGGTTCCTACAATGAGCAGTTCTTC.

The V gene is TRBV11-2, the J gene TRBJ1-1; TRBD1 matches 7 bases. In germline, CDR1 is SGHAT, CDR2 FQNNGV. The CDR3 spans 14 residues. Trimming removed 0 bases from V and 10 bases from J; junction bases left unmatched: 8. This CDR3 reads CASSLDWTGSPAFF. The CDR3 bases are TGTGCCAGCAGCTTAGATTGGACAGGCTCTCCAGCTTTCTTT.

CDR3 residues: CAILGGSGANVLTF. The DNA of the CDR3 is TGTGCCATCCTAGGGGGGTCTGGGGCCAACGTCCTGACTTTC. The chain is built from TRBV10-3 and TRBJ2-6; D may match TRBD1 or TRBD2 (6 bases each). CDR1 is ENHRY and CDR2 is SYGVKD in the germline V gene. This CDR3 spans 14 amino acids. The V and J ends lost 8 bases and 1 base respectively, with 9 bases between them.

This clone has more than one count but fewer than ten. The gene calls are TRBV2 and TRBJ2-6; maybe TRBD1 (6 bases). There are 18 residues in the CDR3. V lost 7 bases and J 0 bases, leaving 19 bases between the germline ends. The V gene's germline CDR1 is SNHLY and CDR2 FYNNEI. CDR3 sequence: CASIMTGSHLSGANVLTF. CDR3 in DNA: TGTGCCAGCATTATGACAGGCTCCCATCTCTCTGGGGCCAACGTCCTGACTTTC. The whole variable domain, filled in from reference TRBV2 and TRBJ2-6, reads EPEVTQTPSHQVTQMGQEVILRCVPISNHLYFYWYRQILGQKVEFLVSFYNNEISEKSEIFDDQFSVERPDGSNFTLKIRSTKLEDSAMYFCASIMTGSHLSGANVLTFGAGSRLTVL.

The chain joins TRBV28 to TRBJ1-2, with a weak D call TRBD1 (5 bases). Germline V gene sequence: CDR1 MDHEN, CDR2 SYDVKM. The V and J ends lost 1 base and 4 bases respectively, with 13 bases between them. This CDR3 is built from 15 residues. The CDR3 DNA reads TGTGCCAGCAGTTTATTGTGGGGCCAGGGCTATGGCTACACCTTC. This gives the protein CASSLLWGQGYGYTF.

V gene TRBV21-1 combines with J gene TRBJ1-3. TRBV21-1 is a pseudogene. CDR3 size: 16 residues. This CDR3 is CASSKAPLSSGNTIYF. CDR3 DNA: TGTGCCAGCAGCAAAGCGCCCCTCTCTAGTGGAAACACCATATATTTT.

J is TRBJ2-1 and V is TRBV11-2; D ambiguous. This CDR3 has 15 amino acids. Germline CDR1 reads SGHAT; CDR2 reads FQNNGV. The V end lost 5 bases, the J end lost 6 bases, and 17 bases lay between the germline ends. CDR3 sequence: CASSRVGEGINEQFF. The CDR3 region has the DNA TGTGCCAGCAGCCGCGTTGGGGAAGGGATCAATGAGCAGTTCTTC.

The V gene is TRBV19, the J gene TRBJ2-7, with TRBD1 as a possible D gene (6 bases). Germline CDR1 is LNHDA and CDR2 is SQIVND (reference sequence). The CDR3 has 12 residues. V lost 4 bases, J lost 7 bases, and 11 bases lay in between. CDR3 DNA: TGTGCCAGTAGTACTAACGGACAGGAGCAGTACTTC. Translating it yields CASSTNGQEQYF.

V usage is TRBV28 and J usage is TRBJ1-5; tentatively, D is TRBD1 (6 bases). CDR3 length: 15 amino acids. V lost 3 bases, J lost 7 bases, and 16 bases lay in between. Germline CDR1 is MDHEN and CDR2 is SYDVKM. CDR3 loop: CASSFEVRGGQPQHF. In DNA form, the CDR3 reads TGTGCCAGCAGTTTTGAGGTCAGGGGTGGCCAGCCCCAGCATTTT. Combining the CDR3 with reference TRBV28 and TRBJ1-5 gives the whole variable domain DVKVTQSSRYLVKRTGEKVFLECVQDMDHENMFWYRQDPGLGLRLIYFSYDVKMKEKGDIPEGYSVSREKKERFSLILESASTNQTSMYLCASSFEVRGGQPQHFGDGTRLSIL.

The table lists this clone with a count of one. This chain uses TRBV19 with TRBJ2-3; perhaps TRBD2 as D (5 bases). V lost 3 bases and J lost 3, with 13 bases in between. Germline values: CDR1 LNHDA, CDR2 SQIVND (reference sequence). CDR3 length equals 15 residues. The CDR3 region has the DNA TGTGCCAGTAGTATTTCGGCGGGCGGGACAGATACGCAGTATTTT. Amino acid sequence: CASSISAGGTDTQYF.

This chain uses TRBV5-4 with TRBJ2-7; D not certain. Trimming left V 0 bases short and J 3 bases short, with 4 bases between. CDR3 size: 12 residues. The germline V gene has CDR1 SGHNT and CDR2 YYREEE (reference sequence). The CDR3 reads CASSLGHYEQYF. CDR3 coding DNA: TGTGCCAGCAGCTTGGGACACTACGAGCAGTACTTC.

On this clone: This sample includes further DNA sequences coding for the same CDR3. This chain links TRBV30 with TRBJ2-6; weak D call: TRBD1 (5 bases). Trimming removed 2 bases at V and 0 bases at J, with 14 bases between. This CDR3 has 17 amino acids. Per germline, CDR1 GTSNPN and CDR2 SVGIG (reference sequence). CDR3 sequence: CAWSKRGLRSGANVLTF. DNA of the CDR3: TGTGCCTGGAGTAAAAGGGGCTTACGCTCTGGGGCCAACGTCCTGACTTTC. Drawing the rest from reference TRBV30 and TRBJ2-6, the complete variable domain is SQTIHQWPATLVQPVGSPLSLECTVEGTSNPNLYWYRQAAGRGLQLLFYSVGIGQISSEVPQNLSASRPQDRQFILSSKKLLLSDSGFYLCAWSKRGLRSGANVLTFGAGSRLTVL.

The genes are TRBV11-2 and TRBJ2-7; 7 positions match TRBD2. The CDR3 is 15 residues long. Trimming took 4 bases from V and 5 from J; bases not matched to a gene: 11. Germline V CDR1 and CDR2: SGHAT, FQNNGV. CDR3 sequence: CASSSGLVGVHEQYF. CDR3 DNA: TGTGCCAGCAGCTCCGGACTAGTTGGCGTCCACGAGCAGTACTTC.

The CDR3 reads CASSPSREGVGELFF. The CDR3 DNA reads TGTGCCAGTAGTCCCTCGCGGGAGGGGGTCGGGGAGCTGTTTTTT. The genes are TRBV19 and TRBJ2-2, with 9 nucleotides matching TRBD2. The CDR3 runs to 15 residues. Germline values: CDR1 LNHDA, CDR2 SQIVND (reference sequence). V lost 5 bases to trimming and J lost 7 bases; unmatched junction nucleotides: 8.

The chain uses TRBV5-1 and TRBJ2-7; 9 bases are a match to TRBD2. This CDR3 spans 16 amino acids. The junction had 13 bases not matched to a gene; V was cut back by 0 bases and J by 9 bases. The germline V gene encodes CDR1 SGHRS and CDR2 YFSETQ. This chain's CDR3 is CASSLGGAGGPAAQYF. The CDR3 DNA follows: TGCGCCAGCAGCTTGGGGGGCGCGGGAGGGCCGGCCGCGCAGTACTTC.

This chain links TRBV10-1 with TRBJ1-1; D might be TRBD1 (5 bases). Trimming shortened V by 7 bases and J by 0 bases, and 15 bases separated the two germline ends. There are 15 residues in the CDR3. Germline V gene lookup returns CDR1 WNHNN and CDR2 SYGVQD (reference sequence). CDR3 residues: CASTPSGGVNTEAFF. CDR3 DNA sequence: TGCGCCAGCACTCCTAGCGGGGGGGTGAACACTGAAGCTTTCTTT.